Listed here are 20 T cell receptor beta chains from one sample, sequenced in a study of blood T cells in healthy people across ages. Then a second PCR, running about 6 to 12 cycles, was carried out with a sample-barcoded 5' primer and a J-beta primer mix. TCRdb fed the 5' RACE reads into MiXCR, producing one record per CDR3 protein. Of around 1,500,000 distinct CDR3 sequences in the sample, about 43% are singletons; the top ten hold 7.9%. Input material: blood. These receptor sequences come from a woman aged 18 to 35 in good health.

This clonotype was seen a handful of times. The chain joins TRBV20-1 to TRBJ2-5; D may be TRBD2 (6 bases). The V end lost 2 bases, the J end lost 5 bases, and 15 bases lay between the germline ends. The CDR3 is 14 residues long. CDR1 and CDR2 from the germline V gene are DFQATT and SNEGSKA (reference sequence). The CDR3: CSARPLGGPETQYF. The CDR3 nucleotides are TGCAGTGCTAGACCACTGGGGGGTCCTGAGACCCAGTACTTC.

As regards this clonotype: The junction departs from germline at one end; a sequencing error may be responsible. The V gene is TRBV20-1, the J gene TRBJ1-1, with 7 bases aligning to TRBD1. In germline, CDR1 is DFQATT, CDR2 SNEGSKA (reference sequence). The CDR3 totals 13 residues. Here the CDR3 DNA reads TGCAGTTCTAGCAGGGGGACCAACACTGAAGCTTTCTTT. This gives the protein CSSSRGTNTEAFF.

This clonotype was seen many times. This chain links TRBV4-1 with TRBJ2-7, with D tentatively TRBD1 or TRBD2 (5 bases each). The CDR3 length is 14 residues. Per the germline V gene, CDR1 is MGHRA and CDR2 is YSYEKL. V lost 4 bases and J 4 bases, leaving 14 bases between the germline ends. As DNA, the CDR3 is TGCGCCAGCAGCCTCGGGACCGACGCGTACGAGCAGTACTTC. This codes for CASSLGTDAYEQYF.

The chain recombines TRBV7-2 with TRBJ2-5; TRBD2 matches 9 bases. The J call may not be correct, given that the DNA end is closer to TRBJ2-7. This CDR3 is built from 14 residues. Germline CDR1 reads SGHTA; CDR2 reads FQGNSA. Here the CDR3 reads CASTSGTSRHEQYF. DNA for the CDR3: TGTGCCAGCACCTCAGGGACTAGCCGACACGAGCAGTACTTC.

For the CDR3, the DNA is TGTGCCAGCAGGGCAGCCGGGACAGCGGTACAAGAGACCCAGTACTTC. It is translated as CASRAAGTAVQETQYF. The rearrangement joins TRBV6-1 to TRBJ2-5, with 7 positions matching TRBD1. Per the germline V gene, CDR1 is MNHNS and CDR2 is SASEGT. V shed 6 bases, J shed 2 bases, and the junction held 12 bases outside the gene matches. The CDR3 runs to 16 residues.

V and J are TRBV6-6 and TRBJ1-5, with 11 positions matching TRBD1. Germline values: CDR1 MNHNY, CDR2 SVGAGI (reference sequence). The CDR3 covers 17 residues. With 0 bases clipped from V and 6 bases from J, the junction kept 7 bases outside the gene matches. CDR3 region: CASSYSDRGHWGQPQHF. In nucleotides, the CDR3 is TGTGCCAGCAGTTACTCGGACAGGGGGCATTGGGGTCAGCCCCAGCATTTT.

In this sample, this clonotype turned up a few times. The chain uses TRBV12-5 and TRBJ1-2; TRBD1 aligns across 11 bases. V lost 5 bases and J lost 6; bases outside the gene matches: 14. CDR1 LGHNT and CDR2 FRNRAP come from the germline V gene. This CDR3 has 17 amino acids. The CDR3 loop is CASGIGPGQGVPDGYTF. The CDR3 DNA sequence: TGTGCTAGTGGTATTGGGCCGGGACAGGGGGTTCCTGATGGCTACACCTTC.

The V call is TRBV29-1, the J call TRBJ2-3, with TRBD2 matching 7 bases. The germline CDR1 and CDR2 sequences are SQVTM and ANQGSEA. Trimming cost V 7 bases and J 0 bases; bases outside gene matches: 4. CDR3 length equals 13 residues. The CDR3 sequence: CSAAGDSTDTQYF. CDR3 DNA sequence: TGCAGCGCGGCGGGGGATAGCACAGATACGCAGTATTTT.

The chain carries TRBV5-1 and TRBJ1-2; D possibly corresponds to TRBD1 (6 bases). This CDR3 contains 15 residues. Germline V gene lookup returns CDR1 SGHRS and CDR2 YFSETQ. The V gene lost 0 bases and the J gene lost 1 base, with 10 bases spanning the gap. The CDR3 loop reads CASSLGGQLNYGYTF. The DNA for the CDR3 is TGCGCCAGCAGCTTGGGAGGACAGCTTAACTATGGCTACACCTTC.

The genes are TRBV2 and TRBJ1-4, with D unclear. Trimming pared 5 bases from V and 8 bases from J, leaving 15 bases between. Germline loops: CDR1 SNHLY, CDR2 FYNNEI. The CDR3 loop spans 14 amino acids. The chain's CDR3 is CASSNGFLREKLFF. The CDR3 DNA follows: TGTGCCAGCAGTAACGGATTCTTGAGGGAAAAACTGTTTTTT.

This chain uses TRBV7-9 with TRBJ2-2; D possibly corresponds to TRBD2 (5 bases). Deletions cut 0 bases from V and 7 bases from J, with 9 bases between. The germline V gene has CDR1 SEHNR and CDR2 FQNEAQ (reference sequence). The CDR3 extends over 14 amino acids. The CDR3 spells CASSLALTSGELFF. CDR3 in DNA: TGTGCCAGCAGCTTAGCCCTCACTAGCGGGGAGCTGTTTTTT.

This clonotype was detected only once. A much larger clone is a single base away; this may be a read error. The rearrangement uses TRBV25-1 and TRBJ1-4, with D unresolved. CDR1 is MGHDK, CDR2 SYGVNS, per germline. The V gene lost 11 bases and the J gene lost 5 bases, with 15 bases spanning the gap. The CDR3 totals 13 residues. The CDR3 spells CAGHHSVNEKLFF. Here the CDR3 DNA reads TGTGCCGGCCACCATTCAGTCAATGAAAAACTGTTTTTT.

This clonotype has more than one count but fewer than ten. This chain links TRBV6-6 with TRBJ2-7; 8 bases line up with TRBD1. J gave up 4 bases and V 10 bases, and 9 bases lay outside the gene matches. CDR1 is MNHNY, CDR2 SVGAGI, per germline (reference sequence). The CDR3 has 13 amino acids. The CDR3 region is CATQTGVLYEQYF. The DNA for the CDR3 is TGTGCCACCCAGACAGGGGTGCTGTACGAGCAGTACTTC.

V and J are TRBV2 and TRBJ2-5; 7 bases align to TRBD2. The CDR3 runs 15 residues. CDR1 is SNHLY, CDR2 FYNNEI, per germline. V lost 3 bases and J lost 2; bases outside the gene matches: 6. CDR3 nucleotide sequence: TGTGCCAGCAGTGACAGCGGGGTCTCTCAAGAGACCCAGTACTTC. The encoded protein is CASSDSGVSQETQYF.

The CDR3 here is CASSLEGYGANVLTF. The CDR3 nucleotides read TGCGCCAGCAGCTTGGAGGGGTACGGGGCCAACGTCCTGACTTTC. The chain carries TRBV5-1 and TRBJ2-6; TRBD1 is a possible D gene (5 bases). The ends were cut back, 0 bases at V and 4 bases at J, with 8 bases in the middle. The CDR3 is 15 residues long. Germline CDR1 reads SGHRS; CDR2 reads YFSETQ.

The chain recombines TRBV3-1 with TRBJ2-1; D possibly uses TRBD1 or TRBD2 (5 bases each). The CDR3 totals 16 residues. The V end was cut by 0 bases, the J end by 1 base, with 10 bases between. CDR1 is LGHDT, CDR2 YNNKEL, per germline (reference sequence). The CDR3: CASSQDLGVSYNEQFF. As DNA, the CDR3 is TGTGCCAGCAGCCAAGATTTGGGGGTATCCTACAATGAGCAGTTCTTC.

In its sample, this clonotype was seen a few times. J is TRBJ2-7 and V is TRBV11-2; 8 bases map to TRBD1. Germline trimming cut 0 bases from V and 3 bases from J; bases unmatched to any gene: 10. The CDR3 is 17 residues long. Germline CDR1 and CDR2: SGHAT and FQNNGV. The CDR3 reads CASSLDSSQGVYYEQYF. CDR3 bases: TGTGCCAGCAGCTTAGATTCGTCACAGGGGGTCTACTACGAGCAGTACTTC.

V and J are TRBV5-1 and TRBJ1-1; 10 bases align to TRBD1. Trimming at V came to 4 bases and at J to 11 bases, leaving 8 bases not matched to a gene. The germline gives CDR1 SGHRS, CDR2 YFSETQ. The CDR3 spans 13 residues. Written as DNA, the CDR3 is TGCGCCAGCAGCCCAGGACAGGGGGATCGGGCTTTCTTT. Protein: CASSPGQGDRAFF.

In DNA, the CDR3 is TGTGCCACCCGTCGGGGGGCTCAGTACTTC. Amino acid sequence: CATRRGAQYF. This chain joins TRBV24-1 and TRBJ2-5; a weak D match, TRBD2 (7 bases). Germline V gives CDR1 KGHDR, CDR2 SFDVKD. The CDR3 consists of 10 residues. The V end was cut by 9 bases, the J end by 11 bases, with 12 bases between.

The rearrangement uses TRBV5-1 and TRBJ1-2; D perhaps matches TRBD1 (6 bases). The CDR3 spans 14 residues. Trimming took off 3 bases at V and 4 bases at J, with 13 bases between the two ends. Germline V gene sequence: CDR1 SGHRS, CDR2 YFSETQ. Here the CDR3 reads CASSYSEGGYGYTF. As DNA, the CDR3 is TGCGCCAGCAGCTACTCTGAGGGGGGCTATGGCTACACCTTC. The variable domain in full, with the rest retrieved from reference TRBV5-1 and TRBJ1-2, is KAGVTQTPRYLIKTRGQQVTLSCSPISGHRSVSWYQQTPGQGLQFLFEYFSETQRNKGNFPGRFSGRQFSNSRSEMNVSTLELGDSALYLCASSYSEGGYGYTFGSGTRLTVV.